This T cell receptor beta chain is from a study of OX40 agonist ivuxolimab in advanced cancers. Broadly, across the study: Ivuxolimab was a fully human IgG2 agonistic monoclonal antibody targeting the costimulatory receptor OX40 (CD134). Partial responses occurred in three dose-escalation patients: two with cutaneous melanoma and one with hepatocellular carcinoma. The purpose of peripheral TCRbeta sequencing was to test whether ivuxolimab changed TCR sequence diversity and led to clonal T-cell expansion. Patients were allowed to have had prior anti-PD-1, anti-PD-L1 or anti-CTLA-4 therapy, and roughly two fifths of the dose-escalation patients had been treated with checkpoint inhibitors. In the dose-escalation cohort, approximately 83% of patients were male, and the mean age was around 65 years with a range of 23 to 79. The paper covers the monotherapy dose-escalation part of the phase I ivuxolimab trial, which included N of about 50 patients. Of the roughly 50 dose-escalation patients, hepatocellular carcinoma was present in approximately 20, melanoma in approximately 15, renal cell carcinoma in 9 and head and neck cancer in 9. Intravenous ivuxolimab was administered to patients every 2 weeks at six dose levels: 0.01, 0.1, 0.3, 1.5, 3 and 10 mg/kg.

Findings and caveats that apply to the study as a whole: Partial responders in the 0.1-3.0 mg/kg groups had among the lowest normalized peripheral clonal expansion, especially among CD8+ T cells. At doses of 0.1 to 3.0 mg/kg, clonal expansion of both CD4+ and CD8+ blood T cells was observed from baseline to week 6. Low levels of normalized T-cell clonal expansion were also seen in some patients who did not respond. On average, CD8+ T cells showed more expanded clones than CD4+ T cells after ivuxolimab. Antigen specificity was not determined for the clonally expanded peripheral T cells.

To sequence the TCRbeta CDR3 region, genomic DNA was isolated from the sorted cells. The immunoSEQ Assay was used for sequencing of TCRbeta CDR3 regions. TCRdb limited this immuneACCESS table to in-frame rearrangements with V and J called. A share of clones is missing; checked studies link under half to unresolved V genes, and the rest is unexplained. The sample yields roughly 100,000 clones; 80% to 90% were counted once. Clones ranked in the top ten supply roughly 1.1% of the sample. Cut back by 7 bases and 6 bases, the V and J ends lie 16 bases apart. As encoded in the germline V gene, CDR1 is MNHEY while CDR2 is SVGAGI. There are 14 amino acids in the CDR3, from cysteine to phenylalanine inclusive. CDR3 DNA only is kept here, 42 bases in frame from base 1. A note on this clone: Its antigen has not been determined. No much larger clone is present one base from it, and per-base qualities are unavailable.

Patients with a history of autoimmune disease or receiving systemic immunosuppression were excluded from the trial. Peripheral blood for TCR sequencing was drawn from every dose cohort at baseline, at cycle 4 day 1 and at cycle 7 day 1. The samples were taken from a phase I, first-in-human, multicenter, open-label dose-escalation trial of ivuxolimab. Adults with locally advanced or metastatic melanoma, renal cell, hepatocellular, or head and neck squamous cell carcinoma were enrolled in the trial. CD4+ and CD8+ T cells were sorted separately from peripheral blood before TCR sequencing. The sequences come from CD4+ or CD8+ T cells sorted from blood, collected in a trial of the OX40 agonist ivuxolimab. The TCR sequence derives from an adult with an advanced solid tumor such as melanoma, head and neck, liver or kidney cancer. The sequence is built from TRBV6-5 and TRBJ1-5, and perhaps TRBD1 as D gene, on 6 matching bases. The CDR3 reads CASNWDTLGQPQHF. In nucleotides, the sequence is TGTGCCAGCAACTGGGACACATTGGGTCAGCCCCAGCATTTT.